Reported below is one T cell receptor (beta chain). As yet, its antigen is unknown. This entry is derived from a study of CXCR3-negative and CXCR3-positive naive CD8 T cells. Within the CD8+ T cell compartment, naive cells were CD45RO-CCR7+CD27+CD95-. Carrying UMI labels, the TRB cDNA libraries were prepared through 5' RACE. TCRdb re-called the 5' RACE reads and gives one entry per CDR3 protein, without DNA. The sample has some 130,000 distinct CDR3 sequences. Regarding the study as a whole: With surface CD5 comparable between naive subsets, TCR strength was estimated using properties derived from the TRB CDR3. Fresh PBMCs served for most assays, and CXCR3 expression fell partially after cryopreservation. Hydrophobicity was higher for TRB CDR3s found in CXCR3-positive naive cells than in CXCR3-negative naive cells.

The germline CDR1 and CDR2 sequences are PRHDT and FYEKMQ (reference sequence). The CDR3 runs to 15 residues. The chain links TRBV13 to TRBJ2-1; TCRdb's D gene call, TRBD2, goes unchecked for lack of DNA. The receptor was derived from a human donor in good health. Some clones in this sample may be carry-over from other donors' samples. The sample taken for sequencing was naive CXCR3+ CD8+ T cells from blood. The subset was: CD45RO-CCR7+CD27+CD95- naive CD8+ T cells expressing CXCR3 (TNR3+). The CDR3 here is CASRLLLAGNNEQFF.